These T cell receptor beta chains were read from a single sample in a study of T cells in Graves' hyperthyroidism and ophthalmopathy. TCRdb used MiXCR to reprocess the multiplex PCR reads, holding one entry per CDR3 protein. Seen here are hundreds of thousands of distinct CDR3 sequences, under 60% observed once, and the top ten hold 8.2%. Sequencing was carried out using peripheral blood or thyroid tissue (not recorded which). These receptors were obtained from a young woman with Graves' hyperthyroidism. CDR3s include the opening cysteine and the closing phenylalanine or tryptophan. D genes are given only for firm matches. Size is stated for part of the rows, as once, few or many counts, or as a class when the clone is expanded.

>TRBJ1-1|-|-|TRBV7-6
CASGLQGTEAFF
TGTGCCAGCGGCTTACAAGGAACTGAAGCTTTCTTT
>TRBJ1-5|-|few|TRBV6-6
CASSYLGDVLQHF
TGTGCCAGCAGTTACCTTGGGGACGTACTACAGCATTTT
>TRBJ1-4|TRBD1|many|TRBV24-1
CATSDSGTGDEKLFF
TGTGCCACCAGTGATAGCGGGACAGGGGATGAAAAACTGTTTTTT
>TRBJ2-6|-|many|TRBV25-1
CATAHSGANVLTF
TGTGCCACCGCCCACTCTGGGGCCAACGTCCTGACTTTC
>TRBJ2-2|TRBD1|-|TRBV19
CASMSLGTAYTGELFF
TGTGCCAGCATGTCCCTTGGGACAGCTTACACCGGGGAGCTGTTTTTT
>TRBJ2-5|-|-|TRBV9
CASSVEWGEVQETQYF
TGTGCCAGCAGCGTAGAATGGGGCGAGGTCCAAGAGACCCAGTACTTC
>TRBJ1-3|-|many|TRBV10-3
CAISGGHAGNTIYF
TGTGCCATCAGTGGGGGTCACGCTGGAAACACCATATATTTT
>TRBJ1-3|-|-|TRBV20-1
CSARGLTGNTIYF
TGCAGTGCTAGAGGCCTGACTGGAAACACCATATATTTT
>TRBJ2-5|-|many|TRBV12-3/TRBV12-4
CASEREETQYF
TGTGCCAGCGAGCGGGAAGAGACCCAGTACTTC
>TRBJ1-2|-|-|TRBV19
CASSTGIEGSYGYTF
TGTGCCAGTAGTACCGGGATTGAAGGCAGCTATGGCTACACCTTC
>TRBJ1-2|-|-|TRBV11-1
CASPRSRGYGYTF
TGTGCCAGCCCCCGGAGCAGGGGCTATGGCTACACCTTC
>TRBJ2-7|-|-|TRBV5-1
CASSPLMGEQYF
TGCGCCAGCAGTCCCCTCATGGGGGAGCAGTACTTC
>TRBJ1-3|-|-|TRBV5-1
CASSLVYGLQLSGNTIYF
TGCGCCAGCAGCTTGGTCTATGGTTTACAGCTCTCTGGAAACACCATATATTTT
>TRBJ2-2|-|few|TRBV24-1
CASTVKGKYTGELFF
TGTGCCAGCACCGTTAAGGGCAAGTACACCGGGGAGCTGTTTTTT
>TRBJ1-5|-|-|TRBV9
CASSQSGRALGNQPQHF
TGTGCCAGCAGCCAATCCGGACGCGCCCTAGGAAATCAGCCCCAGCATTTT
>TRBJ2-7|-|many|TRBV7-9
CASSRGEREQYF
TGCGCCAGCAGCCGTGGGGAAAGGGAGCAGTACTTC
>TRBJ1-2|-|many|TRBV15
CATSRDMGSYGYTF
TGTGCCACCAGCAGGGATATGGGGAGCTATGGCTACACCTTC
>TRBJ2-7|TRBD1|-|TRBV7-9
CASSWRGQGEAYEQYF
TGTGCCAGCAGCTGGAGGGGACAGGGGGAAGCCTACGAGCAGTACTTC
>TRBJ2-7|-|-|TRBV7-3
CASSLRPDSYEQYF
TGTGCCAGCAGCTTAAGACCAGATTCGTACGAGCAGTATTTC
>TRBJ1-1|-|few|TRBV19
CASSISGLREAFF
TGTGCCAGTAGTATCTCTGGTCTGCGTGAAGCTTTCTTT
>TRBJ1-5|-|-|TRBV12-3/TRBV12-4
CASSYAGVGQPQHF
TGTGCCAGCAGTTACGCAGGGGTCGGTCAGCCCCAGCATTTT
>TRBJ2-7|-|-|TRBV20-1
CSARSETSSYEQYF
TGCAGTGCTAGATCCGAGACTAGCTCCTACGAGCAGTACTTC
>TRBJ1-6|-|few|TRBV6-6
CASSYGGSSYNSPLHF
TGTGCCAGCAGTTACGGAGGGAGCTCCTATAATTCACCCCTCCACTTT
>TRBJ2-7|-|many|TRBV25-1
CASRRKRRRSYEQYF
TGTGCCAGCCGGAGGAAACGGCGGCGTTCCTACGAGCAGTACTTC
>TRBJ2-5|TRBD2|-|TRBV7-2
CASSYGLAGGQETQYF
TGTGCCAGCAGTTACGGACTAGCGGGAGGGCAAGAGACCCAGTACTTC
>TRBJ2-6|-|-|TRBV15
CATSVDGSGANVLTF
TGTGCCACCAGCGTTGATGGATCTGGGGCCAACGTCCTGACTTTC
>TRBJ1-6|TRBD1|few|TRBV2
CARGRSGTGGLFSPLHF
TGTGCCAGAGGGAGGTCCGGGACAGGGGGCCTATTTTCACCCCTCCACTTT
>TRBJ2-7|-|few|TRBV15
CATSMIVGSYEQYF
TGTGCCACCAGCATGATAGTCGGTTCGTACGAGCAGTACTTC
>TRBJ2-2|-|many|TRBV29-1
CSVSTEHGSTGELFF
TGCAGCGTGTCGACGGAACACGGTTCCACCGGGGAGCTGTTTTTT
>TRBJ2-6|-|many|TRBV10-3
CASSEEDMGANVLTF
TGTGCCAGCAGTGAGGAGGATATGGGGGCCAACGTCCTGACTTTC
>TRBJ2-5|TRBD2|few|TRBV7-3
CASSQPSSGSVETQYF
TGCGCCAGCAGCCAACCCTCTAGCGGGAGCGTTGAGACCCAGTACTTC
>TRBJ2-6|TRBD1|once|TRBV7-2
CASRSRGQGSFGANGLTF
TGTGCCAGCAGGTCGAGGGGACAGGGGAGTTTTGGGGCCAACGGCCTGACTTTC
>TRBJ2-7|-|-|TRBV10-2
CASVGDSSSYEQYF
TGCGCCAGCGTTGGAGACTCGAGCTCCTACGAGCAGTACTTC
>TRBJ2-5|TRBD1|-|TRBV29-1
CSVDRGGETQYF
TGCAGCGTCGACAGGGGTGGGGAGACCCAGTACTTC
>TRBJ1-2|-|many|TRBV10-3
CAISGGELYGYTF
TGTGCCATCAGTGGTGGAGAACTCTATGGCTACACCTTC
>TRBJ2-5|-|few|TRBV2
CASSGGTQETQYF
TGTGCCAGCAGTGGGGGGACACAAGAGACCCAGTACTTC
>TRBJ2-7|-|-|TRBV7-9
CASSSPEAHEQYF
TGTGCCAGCAGCTCCCCGGAAGCACACGAGCAGTACTTC
>TRBJ1-1|-|-|TRBV5-1
CACSVQGAKRNTEAFF
TGCGCCTGCAGCGTCCAGGGAGCGAAAAGAAACACTGAAGCTTTCTTT
>TRBJ2-7|-|-|TRBV7-6
CASSLGGDEQCF
TGTGCCAGCAGCTTAGGAGGCGACGAGCAGTGCTTC
>TRBJ1-2|TRBD1|many|TRBV24-1
CATSTYDRGFGYTF
TGTGCCACCAGTACCTACGACAGGGGCTTTGGCTACACCTTC
>TRBJ2-5|TRBD1|many|TRBV29-1
CSVVGQGTYIHGTQYF
TGCAGCGTTGTGGGACAGGGGACCTACATTCACGGGACCCAGTACTTC
>TRBJ1-1|TRBD1|few|TRBV7-9
CASSPGQATEAFF
TGTGCCAGCAGCCCGGGACAGGCCACTGAAGCTTTCTTT
>TRBJ1-1|-|-|TRBV10-3
CAISGEGFF
TGTGCCATCAGTGGGGAGGGTTTCTTT
>TRBJ2-7|-|-|TRBV2
CASSFRDTWREQYF
TGTGCCAGCAGTTTCCGGGACACATGGCGCGAGCAGTACTTC
>TRBJ1-5|-|many|TRBV29-1
CSVGGEGQPQHF
TGCAGCGTGGGGGGCGAGGGTCAGCCCCAGCATTTT
>TRBJ2-5|TRBD1|once|TRBV29-1
CSVDQGGTGVNETQYF
TGCAGCGTTGATCAGGGGGGGACAGGGGTAAATGAGACCCAGTACTTC
>TRBJ2-1|-|-|TRBV7-1
CASSTPQRLAATNEQFF
TGTGCCAGCAGCACACCACAGAGGTTAGCGGCCACGAATGAGCAGTTCTTC
>TRBJ2-7|TRBD1|-|TRBV10-3
CAISPPGQSYEQYF
TGTGCCATCAGTCCGCCGGGACAGTCCTACGAGCAGTACTTC
>TRBJ1-3|-|-|TRBV2
CASSEMAGNTIYF
TGTGCCAGCAGCGAAATGGCTGGAAACACCATATATTTT
>TRBJ1-2|-|-|TRBV29-1
CSLREPYGYTF
TGCAGCTTGAGGGAGCCCTATGGCTACACCTTC